This T cell receptor (beta chain) emerged from a study of low-dose radiotherapy and immunotherapy resistance in tumors (dated by TCRdb to between 2021 and 2024). With regard to the full study: Patients in Cohort 1 were given 0.5 Gy per fraction every 2 weeks, and the prescribed total PTV dose was 6.5 Gy. Nivolumab was administered intravenously as a 240 mg flat dose every two weeks, and ipilimumab was administered intravenously at 1 mg/kg every six weeks. Cyclophosphamide 200 mg/m2 was administered intravenously every two weeks, one day before each radiation and immunotherapy administration. Aspirin 300 mg was taken orally once daily by patients for four cycles, starting on cycle 1 day 1. Eight patients were included in the translational analysis: three from the first dose cohort and the first five from the second dose cohort. Cohort 2 received 1 Gy per fraction every two weeks, with a total of 13 Gy over 26 weeks. Trial participants were not randomized into treatment groups.

A distance of 9 bases separates the germline ends of V and J, which lose 6 bases and 1 base respectively. CDR1 and CDR2 are read off the germline V gene as SGHDT and YYEEEE. The CDR3, cysteine through phenylalanine, is 13 amino acids long. The read is trimmed to its CDR3 DNA, 39 bases read in frame from base 1. The time point tag for this specimen amounts to: before trial treatment. Donors were enrolled in RACIN, a single-arm phase I dose-escalation trial combining nivolumab, ipilimumab, aspirin, low-dose cyclophosphamide and low-dose radiotherapy. Patients were eligible if they had advanced solid tumors that were TIL-negative. Superscript III and a set of TRAV- and TRBV-specific primers were used to synthesize first-strand cDNA, so that both TCRalpha and TCRbeta chains were covered. TCRs were amplified with Phusion for 15 to 20 PCR cycles, with a constant-region primer paired with the adapter attached to the V primers. The MessageAmp II aRNA Amplification Kit was used to amplify the isolated mRNA, with in vitro transcription run for approximately 15 hours at 37 degrees C. The Dynabeads mRNA DIRECT Purification Kit was used to isolate the mRNA for TCR sequencing. Indexed Illumina adapters were added in a second roughly 25-cycle Phusion PCR, and the resulting products were purified with AMPure XP beads. TCRalpha and TCRbeta libraries were deep-sequenced on an Illumina MiniSeq instrument. The original pipeline was this. Using custom Perl scripts, TCR sequences that encoded the same protein were pooled, out-of-frame sequences were dropped, and the abundance of each clonotype was calculated. The analysis excluded TCR sequences that were supported by just one read. Repertoire metrics included Shannon entropy, Gini index, clonality, richness, and frequency of TCRs shared between repertoires. TCRdb's own reprocessing of the public reads used fastp at Q25 and MiXCR and kept productive beta chains. Each CDR3 protein appears once, grouped with its most common genes and DNA. TCRdb, rather than the study authors, made the V and J calls. Here the sample has 80,000 to 95,000 distinct CDR3 sequences; 9.4% occur a single time. The ten largest account for 0.8% to 1.3% of the sample.

This clonotype was counted ten times or more. The target of this receptor is not known. The sample holds no much larger clone one base away, and base qualities are not on file. The sample consisted of PBMCs, taken before treatment. The rearranged segments are TRBV5-6 and TRBJ2-3; TRBD1 is a weak D gene call, 5 bases matching. This clonotype was sampled from a male donor with prostate cancer. The sequenced DNA: TGTGCCAGCAATCTACAGGGCACAGATACGCAGTATTTT. It translates as CASNLQGTDTQYF.